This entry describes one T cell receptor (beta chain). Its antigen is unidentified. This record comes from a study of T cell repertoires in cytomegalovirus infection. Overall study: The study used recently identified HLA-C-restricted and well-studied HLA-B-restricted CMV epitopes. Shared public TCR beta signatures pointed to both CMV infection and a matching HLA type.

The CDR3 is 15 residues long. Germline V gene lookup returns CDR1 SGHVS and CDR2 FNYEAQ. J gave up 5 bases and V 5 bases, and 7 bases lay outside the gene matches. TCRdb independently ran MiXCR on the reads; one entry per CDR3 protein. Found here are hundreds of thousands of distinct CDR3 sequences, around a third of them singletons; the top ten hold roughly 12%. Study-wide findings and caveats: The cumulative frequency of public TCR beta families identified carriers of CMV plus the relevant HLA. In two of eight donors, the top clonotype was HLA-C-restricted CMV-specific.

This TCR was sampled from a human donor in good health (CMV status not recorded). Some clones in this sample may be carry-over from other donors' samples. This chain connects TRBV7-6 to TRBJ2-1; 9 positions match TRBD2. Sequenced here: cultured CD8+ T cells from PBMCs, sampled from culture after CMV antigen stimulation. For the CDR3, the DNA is TGTGCCAGCAGCCCCCCGGGACTAGCAGACAATGAGCAGTTCTTC. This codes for CASSPPGLADNEQFF.